The rows below give T cell receptor beta chains drawn from one sample of a study of sequential checkpoint blockade in melanoma. The assay was immunoSEQ multiplex PCR, and TCRdb's table has in-frame clones only and misses some. The profile shows fewer than 2,000 clones, roughly 25% of them singletons. Sequenced here: tumor tissue (inferred from file names), sampled from a patient given nivolumab and ipilimumab in sequence. These receptors came from a human donor with melanoma. CDR3s include the opening cysteine and the closing phenylalanine or tryptophan. Each record gives: D gene, clone size, J gene, V gene, CDR3 protein, CDR3 DNA. A D gene is named only where the DNA matches it firmly. The listing skips clone size in some rows; elsewhere it reads once, few, many or a size class.

d_gene: NA
abundance: medium-sized
j_gene: TRBJ1-6
v_gene: TRBV6-8
CDR3aa: CAGSTPGDNSPLHF
CDR3nt: TGTGCCGGATCGACGCCAGGAGATAATTCACCCCTCCACTTT

d_gene: TRBD1
abundance: NA
j_gene: TRBJ1-1
v_gene: TRBV5-1
CDR3aa: CASSPQGAANTEAFF
CDR3nt: TGCGCCAGCAGCCCCCAGGGGGCCGCGAACACTGAAGCTTTCTTT

d_gene: NA
abundance: NA
j_gene: TRBJ1-1
v_gene: TRBV9
CDR3aa: CASSGDGVEAFF
CDR3nt: TGTGCCAGCAGCGGCGACGGGGTCGAAGCTTTCTTT

d_gene: NA
abundance: medium-sized
j_gene: TRBJ2-1
v_gene: TRBV11-3
CDR3aa: CASRDFDSIAYNEQFF
CDR3nt: TGTGCCAGCAGGGACTTCGACAGCATCGCCTACAATGAGCAGTTCTTC

d_gene: TRBD1
abundance: medium-sized
j_gene: TRBJ2-7
v_gene: TRBV11-3
CDR3aa: CASSVNRGPYEQYF
CDR3nt: TGTGCCAGCAGCGTTAACAGGGGTCCTTACGAGCAGTACTTC

d_gene: NA
abundance: medium-sized
j_gene: TRBJ1-1
v_gene: TRBV11-3
CDR3aa: CASSLLGGDTEAFF
CDR3nt: TGTGCCAGCAGTTTGCTAGGAGGTGACACTGAAGCTTTCTTT

d_gene: NA
abundance: few
j_gene: TRBJ1-5
v_gene: TRBV29-1
CDR3aa: CSASAGPSQPQHF
CDR3nt: TGCAGCGCCAGCGCGGGACCCAGTCAGCCCCAGCATTTT

d_gene: TRBD2
abundance: NA
j_gene: TRBJ2-7
v_gene: TRBV6-8
CDR3aa: CASSSPLAGVSYEQYF
CDR3nt: TGTGCCAGCAGTTCCCCACTAGCGGGGGTTTCCTACGAGCAGTACTTC

d_gene: NA
abundance: NA
j_gene: TRBJ1-1
v_gene: TRBV18
CDR3aa: CASSPDNTEAFF
CDR3nt: TGTGCCAGCTCACCGGACAACACTGAAGCTTTCTTT

d_gene: NA
abundance: medium-sized
j_gene: TRBJ1-1
v_gene: TRBV11-3
CDR3aa: CASSPVAANTEAFF
CDR3nt: TGTGCCAGCAGCCCGGTGGCGGCTAACACTGAAGCTTTCTTT

d_gene: NA
abundance: NA
j_gene: TRBJ2-6
v_gene: TRBV15
CDR3aa: CATSRDSGSGANVLTF
CDR3nt: TGTGCCACCAGCAGAGATAGTGGGTCTGGGGCCAACGTCCTGACTTTC

d_gene: TRBD1
abundance: medium-sized
j_gene: TRBJ1-6
v_gene: TRBV11-3
CDR3aa: CASSIPTGLNSPLHF
CDR3nt: TGTGCCAGCAGCATCCCGACAGGGTTGAATTCACCCCTCCACTTT

d_gene: TRBD1
abundance: NA
j_gene: TRBJ2-5
v_gene: TRBV19
CDR3aa: CASSGRTGGQETQYF
CDR3nt: TGTGCCAGTAGTGGGCGGACAGGGGGCCAAGAGACCCAGTACTTC

d_gene: NA
abundance: NA
j_gene: TRBJ2-1
v_gene: TRBV6-8
CDR3aa: CAISRTVGSYNEQFF
CDR3nt: TGTGCCATCAGCCGGACCGTTGGCTCCTACAATGAGCAGTTCTTC

d_gene: TRBD1
abundance: NA
j_gene: TRBJ2-3
v_gene: TRBV19
CDR3aa: CASSIWTGLTDTQYF
CDR3nt: TGTGCCAGTAGTATTTGGACAGGCCTCACAGATACGCAGTATTTT

d_gene: TRBD1
abundance: NA
j_gene: TRBJ2-1
v_gene: TRBV14
CDR3aa: CASSQNRGFFNEQFF
CDR3nt: TGTGCCAGCAGCCAGAACAGGGGGTTCTTCAATGAGCAGTTCTTC

d_gene: NA
abundance: medium-sized
j_gene: TRBJ2-7
v_gene: TRBV11-3
CDR3aa: CASSIGGVGSYEQYF
CDR3nt: TGTGCCAGCAGCATTGGAGGGGTGGGCTCCTACGAGCAGTACTTC

d_gene: NA
abundance: medium-sized
j_gene: TRBJ2-2
v_gene: TRBV11-3
CDR3aa: CASSFRVPNTGELFF
CDR3nt: TGTGCCAGCAGCTTCAGGGTCCCGAACACCGGGGAGCTGTTTTTT

d_gene: NA
abundance: NA
j_gene: TRBJ2-1
v_gene: TRBV5-1
CDR3aa: CASSLDGGPNSEQFF
CDR3nt: TGCGCCAGCAGCTTGGACGGGGGGCCAAACAGTGAGCAGTTCTTC

d_gene: TRBD1
abundance: NA
j_gene: TRBJ2-7
v_gene: TRBV6-8
CDR3aa: CASSGQGSVFGQYF
CDR3nt: TGTGCCAGCAGTGGACAGGGGTCGGTGTTTGGGCAGTACTTC

d_gene: NA
abundance: medium-sized
j_gene: TRBJ1-2
v_gene: TRBV11-3
CDR3aa: CASKDSQTNYGYTF
CDR3nt: TGTGCCAGCAAGGACAGCCAGACTAACTATGGCTACACCTTC

d_gene: NA
abundance: few
j_gene: TRBJ1-1
v_gene: TRBV9
CDR3aa: CASSVTGNTEAFF
CDR3nt: TGTGCCAGCAGCGTTACAGGGAACACTGAAGCTTTCTTT

d_gene: TRBD1
abundance: NA
j_gene: TRBJ1-2
v_gene: TRBV6-8
CDR3aa: CAIGGDNPGQHGYTF
CDR3nt: TGTGCCATCGGGGGGGATAATCCGGGACAGCATGGCTACACCTTC

d_gene: NA
abundance: NA
j_gene: TRBJ1-4
v_gene: TRBV11-3
CDR3aa: CASSLGGGVGGKLFF
CDR3nt: TGTGCCAGCAGCTTAGGAGGGGGAGTGGGCGGAAAACTGTTTTTT

d_gene: NA
abundance: once
j_gene: TRBJ2-7
v_gene: TRBV5-1
CDR3aa: CASSLAGPIYEQYF
CDR3nt: TGCGCCAGCAGCTTGGCGGGACCCATCTACGAGCAGTACTTC

d_gene: TRBD2
abundance: few
j_gene: TRBJ2-1
v_gene: TRBV6-8
CDR3aa: CASSIGSGGYEQFF
CDR3nt: TGTGCCAGCAGTATCGGTAGCGGGGGCTATGAGCAGTTCTTC

d_gene: TRBD2
abundance: medium-sized
j_gene: TRBJ2-2
v_gene: TRBV11-3
CDR3aa: CASSFDPGLAGVYTGELFF
CDR3nt: TGTGCCAGCAGCTTCGATCCGGGACTAGCGGGGGTTTACACCGGGGAGCTGTTTTTT

d_gene: NA
abundance: NA
j_gene: TRBJ2-6
v_gene: TRBV6-8
CDR3aa: CAIRRGRTGANVLTF
CDR3nt: TGTGCCATCCGGCGGGGGCGAACTGGGGCCAACGTCCTGACTTTC

d_gene: NA
abundance: few
j_gene: TRBJ1-1
v_gene: TRBV6-8
CDR3aa: CASSWKRGGDDTEAFF
CDR3nt: TGTGCCAGCAGTTGGAAGCGAGGAGGGGACGACACTGAAGCTTTCTTT

d_gene: NA
abundance: few
j_gene: TRBJ2-2
v_gene: TRBV28
CDR3aa: CASSPTGATGSTGELFF
CDR3nt: TGTGCCAGCAGTCCCACAGGCGCCACGGGTTCCACCGGGGAGCTGTTTTTT

d_gene: TRBD2
abundance: few
j_gene: TRBJ2-7
v_gene: TRBV28
CDR3aa: CASTKAGGSYEQYF
CDR3nt: TGTGCCAGCACGAAGGCGGGGGGATCCTACGAGCAGTACTTC

d_gene: TRBD1
abundance: NA
j_gene: TRBJ1-3
v_gene: TRBV19
CDR3aa: CASRPTTGGIANTIYF
CDR3nt: TGTGCCAGTAGACCGACGACAGGGGGCATAGCGAACACCATATATTTT